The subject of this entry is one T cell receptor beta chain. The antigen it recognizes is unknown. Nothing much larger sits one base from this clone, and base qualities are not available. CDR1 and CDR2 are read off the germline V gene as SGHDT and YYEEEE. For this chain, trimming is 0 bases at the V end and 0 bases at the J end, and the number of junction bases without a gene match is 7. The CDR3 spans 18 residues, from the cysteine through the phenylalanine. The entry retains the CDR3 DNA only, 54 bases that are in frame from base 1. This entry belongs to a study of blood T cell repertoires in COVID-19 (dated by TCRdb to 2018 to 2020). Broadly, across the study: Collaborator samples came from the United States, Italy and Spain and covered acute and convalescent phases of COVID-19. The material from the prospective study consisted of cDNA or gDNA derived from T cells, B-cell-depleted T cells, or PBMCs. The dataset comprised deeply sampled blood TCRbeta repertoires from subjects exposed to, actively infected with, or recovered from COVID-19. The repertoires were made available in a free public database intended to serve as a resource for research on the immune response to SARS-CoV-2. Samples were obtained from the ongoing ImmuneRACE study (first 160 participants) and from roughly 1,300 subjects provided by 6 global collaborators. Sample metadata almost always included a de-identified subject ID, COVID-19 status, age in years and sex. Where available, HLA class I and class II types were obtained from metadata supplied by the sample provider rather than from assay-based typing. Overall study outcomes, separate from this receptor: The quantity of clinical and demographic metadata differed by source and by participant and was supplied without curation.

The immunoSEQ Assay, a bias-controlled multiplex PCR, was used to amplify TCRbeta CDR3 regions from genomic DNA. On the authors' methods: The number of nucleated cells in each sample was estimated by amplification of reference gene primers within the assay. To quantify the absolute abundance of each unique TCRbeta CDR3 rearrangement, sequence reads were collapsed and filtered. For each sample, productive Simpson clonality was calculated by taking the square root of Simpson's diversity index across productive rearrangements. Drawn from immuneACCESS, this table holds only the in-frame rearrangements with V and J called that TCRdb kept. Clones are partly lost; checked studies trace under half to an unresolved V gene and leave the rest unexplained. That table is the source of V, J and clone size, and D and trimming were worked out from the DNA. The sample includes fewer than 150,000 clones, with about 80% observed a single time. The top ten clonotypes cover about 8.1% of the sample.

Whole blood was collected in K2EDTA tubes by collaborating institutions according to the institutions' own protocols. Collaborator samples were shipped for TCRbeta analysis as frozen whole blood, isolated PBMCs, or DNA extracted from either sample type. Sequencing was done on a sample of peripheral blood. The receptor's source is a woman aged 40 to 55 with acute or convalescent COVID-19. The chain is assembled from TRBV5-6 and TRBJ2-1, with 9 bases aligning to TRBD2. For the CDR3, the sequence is CASSLGTSGYSSYNEQFF. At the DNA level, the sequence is TGTGCCAGCAGCTTGGGAACTAGCGGGTACAGCTCCTACAATGAGCAGTTCTTC. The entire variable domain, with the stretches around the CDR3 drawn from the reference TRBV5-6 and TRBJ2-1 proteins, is DAGVTQSPTHLIKTRGQQVTLRCSPKSGHDTVSWYQQALGQGPQFIFQYYEEEERQRGNFPDRFSGHQFPNYSSELNVNALLLGDSALYLCASSLGTSGYSSYNEQFFGPGTRLTVL.